These T cell receptor beta chains were read from a single sample in a study of Ad26.COV2.S vaccination and SARS-CoV-2 variants. Method: immunoSEQ multiplex PCR; TCRdb's copy keeps in-frame clones and lacks some. The table records about 470,000 clones, about nine tenths of them present only once. The sample was peripheral blood, taken in a trial of Ad26.COV2.S vaccine versus placebo. All receptors come from a person aged 18-65 years who received the Ad26.COV2.S COVID-19 vaccine or a placebo. CDR3s leave out the opening cysteine and the closing phenylalanine or tryptophan. The order of the fields is V gene, CDR3 protein.

>TRBV19
ASRTTGGEPQH
>TRBV28
ASSSFNRAAEQF
>TRBV28
ASSLLGNTRRQY
>TRBV7-2
ASSLGGAVTEAF
>TRBV15
ATSRGGTGSYEQY
>TRBV10-3
AISESQETQY
>TRBV27
ASSLVFDRPHYEQY
>TRBV7-9
AAGGSGTYEQY
>TRBV6-5
ASSYSGLVPYNEQF
>TRBV19
ASSLGWADSYNEQF
>TRBV7-3
ASSSLGTGELF
>TRBV11-2
ASVPSRTRAAEQF
>TRBV11-2
ASSWDRGYEQY
>TRBV6-5
ASPPSQGDTGELF
>TRBV6-5
ASSYRGTQY
>TRBV9
ASSVEGGESTDTQY
>TRBV11-2
ASSFWDRVDTQY
>TRBV13
ASSLFFPSANEQF
>TRBV2
ASSGSYEQY
>TRBV5-4
ASSLAIADNEQF
>TRBV9
ASSVAGSDTDTQY
>TRBV7-8
ASSPDGSLYEQY
>TRBV5-1
ASSLARGNYEQY
>TRBV7-9
ASSLAGTGNTIY
>TRBV6-5
ASRTNSYNSPLH
>TRBV6-1
ASSEAAKLF
>TRBV30
AWSQTGDRELF
>TRBV7-9
ASSSVGGTYNEQF
>TRBV27
ASSKGVREGPDTQY
>TRBV7-2
ASSLRQGAEQY
>TRBV28
ASSSRFFGYTEAF